These 31 T cell receptor beta chains share one sample of origin, sequenced in a study of a mutant IDH1 vaccine in newly diagnosed glioma. Time point: week 11, during vaccination. In every dose of vaccine, 300 ug of mutant IDH1 20-mer peptide was given alongside topical imiquimod. Repertoires were generated with immunoSEQ multiplex PCR, while TCRdb's copy carries only in-frame clones and drops some. The sample records about 21,000 clones, under 90% being singletons. No cognate antigen is known for these TCRs. This specimen was PBMCs, taken from a glioma patient whose treatment included an IDH1 peptide vaccine. Receptors originate from a woman aged 40-49 years with glioma.

The chain couples TRBV9 to TRBJ2-2; 11 nucleotides agree with TRBD2. Germline V gene data show CDR1 as SGDLS and CDR2 as YYNGEE. The ends lost 4 bases at V and 6 bases at J; junction bases unmatched: 8. The CDR3 extends over 16 amino acids. The CDR3 here is CASSILAGVDSGELFF. CDR3 DNA sequence: TGTGCCAGCAGCATACTAGCGGGAGTTGATTCCGGGGAGCTGTTTTTT. Together with reference TRBV9 and TRBJ2-2, the CDR3 gives the full variable domain: DSGVTQTPKHLITATGQRVTLRCSPRSGDLSVYWYQQSLDQGLQFLIQYYNGEERAKGNILERFSAQQFPDLHSELNLSSLELGDSALYFCASSILAGVDSGELFFGEGSRLTVL.

The chain is built from TRBV6-1 and TRBJ1-2; TRBD1 agrees at 10 bases. The germline V gene encodes CDR1 MNHNS and CDR2 SASEGT. CDR3 length equals 14 residues. The V and J ends lost 5 bases and 3 bases, in that order; junction bases with no gene match: 3. In DNA, the CDR3 is TGTGCCAGCAGTTGGGGGACAGGGGACTATGGCTACACCTTC. Its translation: CASSWGTGDYGYTF.

The gene calls are TRBV29-1 and TRBJ1-2; a weak D match, TRBD1 (6 bases). The CDR3 spans 14 residues. V gave up 3 bases and J gave up 2 bases, with 13 bases separating them. CDR1 and CDR2 from the germline V gene are SQVTM and ANQGSEA. CDR3 in amino acids: CSVDEDGQNYGYTF. The CDR3 DNA reads as TGCAGCGTTGATGAGGACGGACAGAACTATGGCTACACCTTC.

The chain is built from TRBV25-1 and TRBJ1-1, with TRBD1 matching over 8 bases. Germline assignment: CDR1 MGHDK and CDR2 SYGVNS. The length of the CDR3 is 15 residues. Trimming removed 3 bases from V and 2 bases from J; junction bases left unmatched: 5. CDR3 loop: CASSDPGGENTEAFF. CDR3 coding DNA: TGTGCCAGCAGTGATCCAGGGGGCGAAAACACTGAAGCTTTCTTT.

This clone is a singleton in its sample. The chain links TRBV13 to TRBJ2-1, with D hard to call. V was shortened by 2 bases and J by 5 bases, with 13 bases between the two germline ends. Germline-derived CDR1 and CDR2 are PRHDT and FYEKMQ (reference sequence). The CDR3 totals 15 residues. The CDR3: CASSLPVRGNNEQFF. CDR3 sequence (DNA): TGTGCCAGCAGCTTACCTGTCAGAGGAAACAATGAGCAGTTCTTC.

The chain couples TRBV6-5 to TRBJ2-7; maybe TRBD1 (7 bases). Germline CDR1 is MNHEY and CDR2 is SVGAGI. CDR3 size: 16 residues. The V gene lost 4 bases and the J gene lost 2 bases, with 18 bases spanning the gap. CDR3: CASSSTNRGLAYEQYF. In nucleotides, the CDR3 is TGTGCCAGCAGTTCCACTAACAGGGGACTGGCCTACGAGCAGTACTTC.

This chain joins TRBV10-3 and TRBJ1-3; possibly TRBD1 for D (6 bases). V shed 6 bases and J shed 4 bases, with 13 bases lying between them. CDR1 and CDR2 from the germline V gene are ENHRY and SYGVKD. The CDR3 loop spans 14 amino acids. The CDR3: CAIRGTGRGNTIYF. The CDR3, as DNA: TGTGCCATCAGAGGTACAGGGAGGGGAAACACCATATATTTT.

V is TRBV25-1 and J is TRBJ1-2; a possible D gene is TRBD1 (5 bases). Trimming took 4 bases from V and 8 from J, leaving 20 bases between them. There are 15 residues in the CDR3. From germline, CDR1 is MGHDK and CDR2 SYGVNS. In nucleotides, the CDR3 is TGTGCCAGCAGTGCCAAGGCGGGGGGGACGTTAGGCTACACCTTC. Its translation is CASSAKAGGTLGYTF.

This rearrangement joins TRBV25-1 to TRBJ1-6, with 7 nucleotides matching TRBD1. After removal of 3 bases from V and 5 bases from J, the junction contained 1 base not matched to a gene. In germline, CDR1 is MGHDK, CDR2 SYGVNS. The CDR3 consists of 14 residues. The CDR3 DNA follows: TGTGCCAGCAGTGACGGGACAGATAATTCACCCCTCCACTTT. Its translation is CASSDGTDNSPLHF.

This clone has just one count. The chain links TRBV2 to TRBJ2-7, with 7 bases aligning to TRBD1. J gave up 0 bases and V 6 bases, and 5 bases lay outside the gene matches. Germline V gene sequence: CDR1 SNHLY, CDR2 FYNNEI. CDR3 length equals 14 residues. The CDR3 region is CASSKQGTSYEQYF. The CDR3 coding sequence is TGTGCCAGCAGCAAACAGGGGACCTCCTACGAGCAGTACTTC.

This clone qualifies as medium-sized. CDR3 region: CASSKQGSTDTQYF. CDR3 DNA: TGTGCCAGCAGTAAACAGGGCTCCACAGATACGCAGTATTTT. This chain joins TRBV6-4 and TRBJ2-3; D may be TRBD1 (6 bases). The CDR3 covers 14 residues. Germline CDR1 is MRHNA and CDR2 is SNTAGT. V was cut by 5 bases and J by 2 bases, with 11 bases left in between.

The chain links TRBV4-1 to TRBJ2-7, with 12 bases lining up with TRBD2. Germline CDR1 and CDR2: MGHRA and YSYEKL. The CDR3 extends over 15 amino acids. Losses at the gene ends were 2 bases for V and 5 bases for J; bases not matched to a gene: 4. The chain's CDR3 is CASSQPSGRAHEQYF. The CDR3 coding sequence is TGCGCCAGCAGCCAACCTAGCGGGAGGGCCCACGAGCAGTACTTC.

This chain connects TRBV2 to TRBJ1-4; the D gene is possibly TRBD1 (6 bases). The CDR3 has 13 residues. From germline, CDR1 is SNHLY and CDR2 FYNNEI. The ends were cut back, 6 bases at V and 5 bases at J, with 10 bases in the middle. The CDR3 DNA is TGTGCCAGCAGCGGGACACAAAATGAAAAACTGTTTTTT. Its translation: CASSGTQNEKLFF.

The chain has TRBV29-1 and TRBJ2-5; 9 nucleotides line up with TRBD1. Trimming at V came to 6 bases and at J to 12 bases, leaving 8 bases not matched to a gene. The CDR3 consists of 11 residues. CDR1 and CDR2 from the germline V gene are SQVTM and ANQGSEA. The CDR3 is CSVETGGVEYF. CDR3 sequence (DNA): TGCAGCGTAGAAACAGGGGGCGTTGAGTACTTC. The whole variable domain, remainder taken from reference TRBV29-1 and TRBJ2-5, is SAVISQKPSRDICQRGTSLTIQCQVDSQVTMMFWYRQQPGQSLTLIATANQGSEATYESGFVIDKFPISRPNLTFSTLTVSNMSPEDSSIYLCSVETGGVEYFGPGTRLLVL.

The gene calls are TRBV4-3 and TRBJ1-2, with D possibly matching TRBD1 (5 bases). The germline V gene has CDR1 LGHNA and CDR2 YSLEER. V gave up 0 bases and J gave up 5 bases, with 10 bases separating them. CDR3 length equals 14 residues. In nucleotides, the CDR3 is TGCGCCAGCAGCCAAGATACGGGGGGATATGGCTACACCTTC. Its translation is CASSQDTGGYGYTF.

The gene calls are TRBV29-1 and TRBJ2-3; D is possibly TRBD2 (5 bases). The V and J ends lost 6 bases and 1 base respectively, with 17 bases between them. The germline CDR1 and CDR2 sequences are SQVTM and ANQGSEA. The CDR3 consists of 15 residues. The CDR3, as DNA: TGCAGCGTAGTTAGGACCGGGGTGGGCACAGATACGCAGTATTTT. Amino acids: CSVVRTGVGTDTQYF.

The chain combines TRBV11-3 with TRBJ2-1, with D perhaps being TRBD1 or TRBD2 (6 bases each). CDR1 SGHNT and CDR2 YENEEA come from the germline V gene. This CDR3 comprises 16 residues. V lost 5 bases and J 3 bases, leaving 17 bases between the germline ends. CDR3 DNA sequence: TGTGCCAGCAGCAGAACTGCGGGACACCTCTACAATGAGCAGTTCTTC. Translated, it gives CASSRTAGHLYNEQFF.

V usage is TRBV10-3 and J usage is TRBJ1-1; a possible D gene is TRBD1 (6 bases). The CDR3 has 13 amino acids. Between the trimmed V and J ends, which lost 7 bases and 1 base, there was a span of 10 bases. Germline loops: CDR1 ENHRY, CDR2 SYGVKD. The CDR3 sequence: CAINDRSNTEAFF. CDR3 DNA: TGTGCCATCAATGACAGGTCGAACACTGAAGCTTTCTTT.

This chain uses TRBV6-5 with TRBJ1-1; D perhaps matches TRBD1 (6 bases). The germline V gene encodes CDR1 MNHEY and CDR2 SVGAGI. With 0 bases removed from V and 7 bases from J, the gap between germline ends came to 15 bases. The CDR3 spans 15 residues. The CDR3, as DNA: TGTGCCAGCAGTTACTCGTTCCTGGGGGGCTTTGAAGCTTTCTTT. Its protein product is CASSYSFLGGFEAFF.

The chain is built from TRBV25-1 and TRBJ1-1, with D uncertain. Per germline, CDR1 MGHDK and CDR2 SYGVNS. The CDR3 runs to 13 residues. The V end lost 8 bases, the J end lost 4 bases, and 14 bases lay between the germline ends. The CDR3 here is CASRPRLGTEAFF. CDR3 bases: TGTGCCAGCCGCCCCAGGTTGGGCACTGAAGCTTTCTTT.

The chain links TRBV30 to TRBJ2-3; perhaps TRBD2 as D (6 bases). Germline V gene sequence: CDR1 GTSNPN, CDR2 SVGIG (reference sequence). Trimming removed 2 bases from V and 15 bases from J, with 18 bases in between. The CDR3 length is 12 residues. The chain's CDR3 is CAWSPSGTRAYF. The CDR3 DNA sequence: TGTGCCTGGAGTCCCTCCGGGACTCGTGCTTATTTT.

The chain recombines TRBV6-5 with TRBJ1-1; no definite D call. Looked up from germline, CDR1 is MNHEY and CDR2 is SVGAGI. V gave up 2 bases and J gave up 1 base, with 11 bases separating them. The CDR3 has 15 amino acids. CDR3 sequence reads: CASSYLSRGNTEAFF. DNA for the CDR3: TGTGCCAGCAGTTACCTTTCCCGGGGGAACACTGAAGCTTTCTTT.

This clone was picked up one time. This chain connects TRBV2 to TRBJ1-1; tentatively, D is TRBD1 (6 bases). CDR3 size: 14 residues. The V gene lost 6 bases and the J gene lost 5 bases, with 16 bases spanning the gap. CDR1 and CDR2 from the germline V gene are SNHLY and FYNNEI. The CDR3 here is CASRKDQGRTEAFF. CDR3 in DNA: TGTGCCAGCAGGAAGGACCAGGGGAGAACTGAAGCTTTCTTT.

The CDR3 sequence: CASSYSVSTNQPQHF. The CDR3 DNA reads TGTGCCAGCAGTTACTCTGTGTCGACCAATCAGCCCCAGCATTTT. The rearrangement links TRBV6-5 to TRBJ1-5; no reliable D call. V lost 0 bases, J lost 3 bases, and 9 bases lay in between. Germline CDR1 MNHEY, CDR2 SVGAGI. CDR3 length: 15 residues.

This clone was counted only a few times. This sequence joins TRBV10-1 and TRBJ1-5; tentatively, D is TRBD1 (5 bases). Trimming shortened V by 2 bases and J by 6 bases, and 5 bases separated the two germline ends. The CDR3 contains 12 residues. Per germline, CDR1 WNHNN and CDR2 SYGVQD (reference sequence). The CDR3 DNA reads as TGCGCCAGCAGTGAGGGGGGTCAGCCCCAGCATTTT. It encodes CASSEGGQPQHF.

This clone was seen a single time. V is TRBV30 and J is TRBJ2-1; no firm D call. CDR1 is GTSNPN, CDR2 SVGIG, per germline (reference sequence). The CDR3 is made up of 15 amino acids. Trimming pared 0 bases from V and 1 base from J, leaving 10 bases between. CDR3 DNA: TGTGCCTGGAGTGTTGGCTATTCGTCCTACAATGAGCAGTTCTTC. The encoded protein is CAWSVGYSSYNEQFF. The variable domain in full, with the rest retrieved from reference TRBV30 and TRBJ2-1, is SQTIHQWPATLVQPVGSPLSLECTVEGTSNPNLYWYRQAAGRGLQLLFYSVGIGQISSEVPQNLSASRPQDRQFILSSKKLLLSDSGFYLCAWSVGYSSYNEQFFGPGTRLTVL.

The chain couples TRBV30 to TRBJ1-2; D is perhaps TRBD1 (6 bases). The CDR3 contains 13 residues. Germline CDR1 is GTSNPN and CDR2 is SVGIG (reference sequence). The V end lost 4 bases, the J end lost 6 bases, and 15 bases lay between the germline ends. CDR3 residues: CAWTILGADGYTF. The CDR3 nucleotides read TGTGCCTGGACGATTTTGGGGGCCGATGGCTACACCTTC.

The chain carries TRBV5-4 and TRBJ2-7, with 8 bases fitting TRBD2. Germline CDR1 reads SGHNT; CDR2 reads YYREEE (reference sequence). The ends lost 4 bases at V and 5 bases at J; junction bases unmatched: 8. This CDR3 has 14 residues. As DNA, the CDR3 is TGTGCCAGCAGCCTCCTTGCGGGAGGCCACGAGCAGTACTTC. Its protein is CASSLLAGGHEQYF.

This rearrangement joins TRBV10-3 to TRBJ1-2, with TRBD1 matching over 8 bases. The CDR3 has 14 residues. Per the germline V gene, CDR1 is ENHRY and CDR2 is SYGVKD. V shed 3 bases and J 2 bases; nucleotides not matched to a gene: 2. CDR3 DNA sequence: TGTGCCATCAGTGACCGGGACAGGAACTATGGCTACACCTTC. Protein: CAISDRDRNYGYTF.

The count of this clone is one. The rearrangement links TRBV5-6 to TRBJ2-5; possibly TRBD1 for D (7 bases). CDR1 is SGHDT, CDR2 YYEEEE, per germline. Deletions cut 2 bases from V and 2 bases from J, with 16 bases between. The CDR3 has 16 amino acids. CDR3 sequence (DNA): TGTGCCAGCAGCTTCACGCAGGGGGGTTGGCAAGAGACCCAGTACTTC. Residues: CASSFTQGGWQETQYF. The whole variable domain, remainder taken from reference TRBV5-6 and TRBJ2-5, is DAGVTQSPTHLIKTRGQQVTLRCSPKSGHDTVSWYQQALGQGPQFIFQYYEEEERQRGNFPDRFSGHQFPNYSSELNVNALLLGDSALYLCASSFTQGGWQETQYFGPGTRLLVL.

The gene calls are TRBV7-2 and TRBJ2-7; 13 nucleotides align to TRBD2. The CDR3 totals 15 residues. Germline loops: CDR1 SGHTA, CDR2 FQGNSA. After removal of 5 bases from V and 2 bases from J, the junction contained 3 bases not matched to a gene. CDR3 in amino acids: CASSLGTSGTYEQYF. The CDR3 region has the DNA TGTGCCAGCAGCCTCGGGACTAGCGGGACCTACGAGCAGTACTTC.